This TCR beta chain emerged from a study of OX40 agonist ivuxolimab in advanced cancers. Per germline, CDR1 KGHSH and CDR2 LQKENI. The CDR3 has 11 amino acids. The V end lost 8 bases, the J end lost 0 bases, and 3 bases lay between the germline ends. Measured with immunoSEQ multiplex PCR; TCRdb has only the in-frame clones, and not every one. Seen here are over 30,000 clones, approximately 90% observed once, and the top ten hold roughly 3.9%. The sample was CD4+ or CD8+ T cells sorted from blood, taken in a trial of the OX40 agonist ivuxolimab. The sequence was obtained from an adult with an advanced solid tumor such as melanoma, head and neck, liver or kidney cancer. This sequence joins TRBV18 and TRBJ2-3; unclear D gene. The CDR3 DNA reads TGTGCCAGCAGTAGCACAGATACGCAGTATTTT. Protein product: CASSSTDTQYF.